This T cell receptor (beta chain) is drawn from a study of T cells after yellow fever vaccination (dated by TCRdb to between 2018 and 2021). Describing the broader study: The SMART-Seq v4 Ultra Low Input RNA kit was used to prepare libraries from fractions with low cell numbers. Blood was drawn at multiple timepoints before and after primary and secondary immunization, with bulk PBMC replicates and cell subsets isolated. Two healthy male donors made up the cohort, one aged 18 to 30 years and the other aged 30 to 40 years. To follow T-cell clones before and after primary and booster YFV17D yellow fever vaccination, bulk TCR alpha and beta repertoires were sequenced over time. What the study reported, not specific to this receptor: The study included only a couple of donors, which limits how far the findings can be generalized. Most clones expanded after primary vaccination were re-detected after the booster (around 96% of CD4 and 80% to 90% of CD8), suggesting broad memory maintenance. A small fraction of clonotypes appeared in both the CD4 and CD8 compartments, likely as a result of convergent recombination. The secondary T-cell response was found to be weaker but faster than the primary response, with a peak reached on day 5 rather than on day 15. FACS-sorted repertoires could contain abundant contaminating clonotypes from the bulk population, so computational filtering was required.

The treatment or condition label of this sample denotes: live attenuated yellow fever vaccine strain. At every blood-draw timepoint, two biological replicates of bulk PBMCs were collected. A standard Ficoll-Paque protocol was used to isolate PBMCs from peripheral blood. TriZol was used to extract RNA from bulk PBMCs, CD4 and CD8 fractions, and dextramer-positive and dextramer-negative fractions. TCR cDNA was made using 5'RACE template switching, a step that added a universal primer site and unique molecular identifiers. Priming of cDNA synthesis was performed from both the TCR alpha and TCR beta constant segments. Libraries were amplified in two PCR steps, with sample barcodes and sequencing adapters added in the second step. Sequencing of libraries was performed on Illumina HiSeq 2500 (2x100 bp) or NovaSeq (2x150 bp). Processing in the source paper ran as follows. Demultiplexing of reads and collapsing into UMI consensus sequences were performed with MIGEC, and V(D)J alignment was carried out with MiXCR. Vaccine-responding clonotypes were identified with edgeR using replicate PBMC samples, with FDR below 0.01 and a log2 fold change above 5 up to day 15 being required. CD4 or CD8 identity was assigned to each bulk clonotype according to whether the clonotype was present at higher abundance in the sequenced CD4 repertoire or the sequenced CD8 repertoire. TCRdb applied fastp at Q25 and MiXCR to the public reads, then kept only in-frame beta chains. Rows are combined by CDR3 protein, so each entry shows the most common genes and DNA. These V and J calls originate from TCRdb's pipeline instead of the authors' own analysis. The sample includes 450,000 to 550,000 distinct CDR3 sequences, with less than 20% observed a single time. Roughly 13% of the sample rests with the top ten.

A remark on this clonotype: What antigen it recognizes has not been identified. Nothing much larger sits one base from this clone, and base qualities are not available.

The CDR3 numbers 16 residues from cysteine through phenylalanine. CDR3 DNA is the only sequence kept; it has 48 bases, read in frame from the first base. Looking up the germline V gene yields CDR1 SGDLS and CDR2 YYNGEE. Trimming costs V 0 bases and J 2 bases, and their ends lie 15 bases apart. The receptor's source is a man aged 30 to 45 who received the YFV17D yellow fever vaccine. Recombination connected TRBV9 to TRBJ2-7; the D gene is possibly TRBD1, with 6 bases matching. Sequencing used PBMCs, obtained 15 days after the yellow fever booster vaccination. The bases are TGTGCCAGCAGCGTAGATGCGAGGGGGAGCGCCTACGAGCAGTACTTC. This yields the protein CASSVDARGSAYEQYF.